Below, one T cell receptor beta chain is given with its context. It lacks a known antigen. Base qualities are not recorded, but no much larger clone differs from it by a single base. Library method: the immunoSEQ multiplex PCR assay. The published analysis was carried out like this. To diagnose cytomegalovirus status from the catalog of TCR beta chain sequences, a statistical classification framework was built. What TCRdb holds here is the immuneACCESS table cut down to in-frame rearrangements. Part of the clones is not present; checked against another copy, under half of the missing clones reflect an unresolved V gene, and the others are unexplained. V and J calls and clone size are copied from that table; D and trimming were computed from the DNA. Counted in this sample were some 170,000 clones; around nine tenths of them appeared once. The biggest ten clones account for 2% to 3% of the sample.

The donors belonged to the validation cohort of over a hundred subjects, which was separate from the roughly 670-subject first cohort. This record belongs to a study of cytomegalovirus exposure and HLA in healthy donors (dated by TCRdb to about 2017). About the study as a whole: According to a later analysis, the 100 to 150 validation repertoires were produced on the same platform as the approximately 610 repertoires of the first cohort. Besides the first cohort of around 700 subjects, a separate validation cohort made up of roughly 130 different subjects was used. The study aimed to test whether cataloging public T cell receptors could reveal signatures of past pathogen exposure. To predict cytomegalovirus infection status, the study combined high-throughput TCR immunosequencing, statistical association of individual TCRs with disease status, and machine learning. Overall study results and their limits: A later analysis lacked HLA typing for the validation cohort, so it scored co-occurrence in that cohort across all 110 or so repertoires. In a later analysis, TCRs clustered in the first cohort were found to also tend to co-occur in the roughly 120 validation repertoires, with approximately 94% of cluster scores above 0. According to the authors, the approach could potentially be generalized to other disease states and immunological phenotypes. A few of the identified cytomegalovirus-associated TCR beta chains were confirmed in vitro to be specific for cytomegalovirus antigens. In the study, some 180 TCR beta chains were listed as associated with cytomegalovirus. In both the original and validation cohorts, the classifier was reported to diagnose cytomegalovirus status with high specificity and sensitivity. While some public TCRs were present in many individuals, most TCR sequences turned up only very rarely across donors.

The CDR3 contains 15 residues, cysteine and phenylalanine counted. Left in the record is the CDR3 DNA by itself, 45 bases read in frame from the first base. The germline V gene gives CDR1 as LGHNA and CDR2 as YNFKEQ. V loses 0 bases, J loses 3 bases, and the germline ends lie 11 bases apart. The material sequenced was PBMCs. The receptor was derived from a man aged 18-30 years in good health and CMV-seropositive. The receptor chain draws on TRBV4-2 and TRBJ2-5; the D region possibly corresponds to TRBD1 (6 bases align). In nucleotides, the sequence is TGTGCCAGCAGCCAAGATTTACAGGGCGAAGAGACCCAGTACTTC. It encodes CASSQDLQGEETQYF.